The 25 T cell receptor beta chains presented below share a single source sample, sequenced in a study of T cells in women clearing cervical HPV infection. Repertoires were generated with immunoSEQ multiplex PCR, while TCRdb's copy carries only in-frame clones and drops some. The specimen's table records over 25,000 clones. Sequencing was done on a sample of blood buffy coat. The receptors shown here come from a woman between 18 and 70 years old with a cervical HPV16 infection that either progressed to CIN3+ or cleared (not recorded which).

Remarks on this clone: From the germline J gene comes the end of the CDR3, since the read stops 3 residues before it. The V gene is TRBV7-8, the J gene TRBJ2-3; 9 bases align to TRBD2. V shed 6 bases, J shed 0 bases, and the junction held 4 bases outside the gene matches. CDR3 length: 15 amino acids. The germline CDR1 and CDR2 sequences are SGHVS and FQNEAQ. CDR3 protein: CASRHTSGSTDTQYF. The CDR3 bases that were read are TGTGCCAGCAGACATACTAGCGGGAGCACAGATACG.

The CDR3 reads CASSLEGPHGNEQFF. The covered CDR3 bases are TGCGCCAGCAGCTTGGAGGGCCCCCACGGCAATGAG. The chain recombines TRBV5-1 with TRBJ2-1; D is uncertain. With the read ending 3 residues before the CDR3 end, the germline J gene is used to fill in that end. The CDR3 loop spans 15 amino acids. Trimming removed 0 bases from V and 6 bases from J, with 13 bases in between. From germline, CDR1 is SGHRS and CDR2 YFSETQ.

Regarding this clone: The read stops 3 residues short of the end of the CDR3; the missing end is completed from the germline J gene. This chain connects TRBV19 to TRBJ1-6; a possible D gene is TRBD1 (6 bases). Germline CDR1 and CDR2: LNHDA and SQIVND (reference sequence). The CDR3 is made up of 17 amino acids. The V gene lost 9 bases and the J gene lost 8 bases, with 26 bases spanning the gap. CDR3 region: CASNNPPGQSADSPLHF. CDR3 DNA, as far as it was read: TGTGCCAGCAACAACCCCCCAGGACAGTCTGCAGATTCACCC.

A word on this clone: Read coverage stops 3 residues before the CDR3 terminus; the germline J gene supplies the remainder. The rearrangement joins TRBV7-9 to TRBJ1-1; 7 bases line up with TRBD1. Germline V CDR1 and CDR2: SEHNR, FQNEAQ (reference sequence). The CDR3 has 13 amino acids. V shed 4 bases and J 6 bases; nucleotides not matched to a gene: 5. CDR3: CASSSTGQSEAFF. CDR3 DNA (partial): TGTGCCAGCAGCTCGACGGGACAGTCTGAA.

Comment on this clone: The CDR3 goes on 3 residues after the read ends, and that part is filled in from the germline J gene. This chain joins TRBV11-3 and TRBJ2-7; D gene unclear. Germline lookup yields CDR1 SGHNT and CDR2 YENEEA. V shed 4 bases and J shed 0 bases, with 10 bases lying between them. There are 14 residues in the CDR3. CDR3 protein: CASSSDWFSYEQYF. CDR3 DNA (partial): TGTGCCAGCAGCTCCGACTGGTTCTCCTACGAG.

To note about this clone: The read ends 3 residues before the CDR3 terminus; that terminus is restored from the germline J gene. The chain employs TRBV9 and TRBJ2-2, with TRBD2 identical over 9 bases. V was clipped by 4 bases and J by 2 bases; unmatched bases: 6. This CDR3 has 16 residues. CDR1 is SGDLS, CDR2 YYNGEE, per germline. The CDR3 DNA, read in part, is TGTGCCAGCAGCAAAAGACTAGCGGATAACACCGGGGAG. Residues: CASSKRLADNTGE. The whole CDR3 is CASSKRLADNTGELFF.

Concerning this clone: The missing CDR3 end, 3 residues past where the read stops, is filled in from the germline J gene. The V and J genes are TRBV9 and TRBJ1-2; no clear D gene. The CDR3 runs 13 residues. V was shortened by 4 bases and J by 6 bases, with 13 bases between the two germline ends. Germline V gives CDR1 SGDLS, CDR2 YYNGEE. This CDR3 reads CASSLGSTDGYTF. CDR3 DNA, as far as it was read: TGTGCCAGCAGCCTAGGGTCTACGGATGGC. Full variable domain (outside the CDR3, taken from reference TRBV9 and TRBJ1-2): DSGVTQTPKHLITATGQRVTLRCSPRSGDLSVYWYQQSLDQGLQFLIQYYNGEERAKGNILERFSAQQFPDLHSELNLSSLELGDSALYFCASSLGSTDGYTFGSGTRLTVV.

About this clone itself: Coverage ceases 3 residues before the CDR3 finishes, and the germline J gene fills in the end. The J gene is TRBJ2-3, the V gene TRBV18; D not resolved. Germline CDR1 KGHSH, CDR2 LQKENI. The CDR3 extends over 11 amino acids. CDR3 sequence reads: CASSQLGAQYF. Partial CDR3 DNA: TGTGCCAGCTCACAACTGGGCGCG. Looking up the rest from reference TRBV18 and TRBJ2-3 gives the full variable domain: NAGVMQNPRHLVRRRGQEARLRCSPMKGHSHVYWYRQLPEEGLKFMVYLQKENIIDESGMPKERFSAEFPKEGPSILRIQQVVRGDSAAYFCASSQLGAQYFGPGTRLTVL.

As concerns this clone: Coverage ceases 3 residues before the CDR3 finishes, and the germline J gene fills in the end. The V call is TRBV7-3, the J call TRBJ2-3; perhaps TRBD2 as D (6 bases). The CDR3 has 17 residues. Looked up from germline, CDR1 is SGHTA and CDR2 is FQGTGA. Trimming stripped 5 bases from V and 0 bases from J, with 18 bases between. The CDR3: CASSNPGLAASTDTQYF. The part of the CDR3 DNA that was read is TGTGCCAGCAGCAACCCGGGACTGGCCGCTAGCACAGATACG. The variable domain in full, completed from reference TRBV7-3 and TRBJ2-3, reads GAGVSQTPSNKVTEKGKYVELRCDPISGHTALYWYRQSLGQGPEFLIYFQGTGAADDSGLPNDRFFAVRPEGSVSTLKIQRTERGDSAVYLCASSNPGLAASTDTQYFGPGTRLTVL.

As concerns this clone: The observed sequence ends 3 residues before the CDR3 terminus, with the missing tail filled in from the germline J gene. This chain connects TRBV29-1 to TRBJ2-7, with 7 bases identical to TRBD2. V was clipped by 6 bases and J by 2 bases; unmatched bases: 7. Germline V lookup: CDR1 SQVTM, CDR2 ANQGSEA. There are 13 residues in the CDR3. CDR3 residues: CSVVGLVAYEQYF. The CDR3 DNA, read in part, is TGCAGCGTCGTCGGACTAGTTGCCTACGAG.

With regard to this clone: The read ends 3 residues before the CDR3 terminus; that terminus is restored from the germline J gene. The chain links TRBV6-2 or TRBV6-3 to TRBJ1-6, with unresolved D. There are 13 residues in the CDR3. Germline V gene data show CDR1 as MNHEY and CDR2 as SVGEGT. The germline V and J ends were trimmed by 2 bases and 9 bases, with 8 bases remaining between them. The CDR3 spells CASSYPGSSPLHF. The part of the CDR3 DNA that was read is TGTGCCAGCAGTTACCCGGGTAGTTCACCC.

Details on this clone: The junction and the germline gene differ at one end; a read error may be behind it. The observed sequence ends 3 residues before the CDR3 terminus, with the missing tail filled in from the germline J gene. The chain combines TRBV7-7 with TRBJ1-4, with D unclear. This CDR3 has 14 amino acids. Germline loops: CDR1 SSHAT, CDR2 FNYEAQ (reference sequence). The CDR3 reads CASSSTQDNSPLFF. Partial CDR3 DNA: TGTGCTAGCAGCTCGACACAAGATAATTCACCA.

The CDR3: CASSLMRAGDTQYF. The DNA read from the CDR3 is TGTGCCAGCAGCTTGATGCGGGCTGGAGATACG. The chain combines TRBV5-8 with TRBJ2-3; TRBD2 is a possible D gene (5 bases). The sequenced fragment ends 3 residues before the CDR3 boundary, so the rest is inferred from the germline J gene. CDR3 length equals 14 residues. Trimming pared 1 base from V and 5 bases from J, leaving 11 bases between. Per germline, CDR1 SGHTS and CDR2 YDEGEE.

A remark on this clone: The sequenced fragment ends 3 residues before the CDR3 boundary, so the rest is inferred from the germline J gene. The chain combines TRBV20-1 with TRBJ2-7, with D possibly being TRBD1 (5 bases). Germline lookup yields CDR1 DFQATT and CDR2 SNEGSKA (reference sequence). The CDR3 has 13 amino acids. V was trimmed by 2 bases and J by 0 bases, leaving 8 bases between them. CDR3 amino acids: CSARPRASYEQYF. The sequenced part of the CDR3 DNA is TGCAGTGCTAGACCCAGGGCCTCCTACGAG.

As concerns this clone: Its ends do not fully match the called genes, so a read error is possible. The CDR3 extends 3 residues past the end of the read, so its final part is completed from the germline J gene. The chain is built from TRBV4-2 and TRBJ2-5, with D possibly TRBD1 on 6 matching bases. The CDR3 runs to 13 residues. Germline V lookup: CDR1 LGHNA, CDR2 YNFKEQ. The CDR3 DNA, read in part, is TGCGCCAGCAGCCAGGGGCTCACAGAGACC. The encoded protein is CASSQGLTET. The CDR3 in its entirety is CASSQGLTETQYF.

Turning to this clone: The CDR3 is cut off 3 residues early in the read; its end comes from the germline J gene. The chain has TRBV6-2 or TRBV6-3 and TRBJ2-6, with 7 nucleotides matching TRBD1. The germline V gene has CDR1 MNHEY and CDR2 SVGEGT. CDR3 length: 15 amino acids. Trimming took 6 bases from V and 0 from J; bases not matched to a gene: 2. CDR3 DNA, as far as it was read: TGTGCCAGCAGAGCAGGGGGCTCTGGGGCCAACGTC. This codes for CASRAGGSGANV. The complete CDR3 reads CASRAGGSGANVLTF.

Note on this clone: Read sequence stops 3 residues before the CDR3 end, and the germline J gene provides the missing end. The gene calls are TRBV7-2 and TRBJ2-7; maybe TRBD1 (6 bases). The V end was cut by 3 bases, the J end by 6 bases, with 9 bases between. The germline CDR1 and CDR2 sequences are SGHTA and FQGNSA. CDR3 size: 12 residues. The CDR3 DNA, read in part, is TGTGCCAGCAGCTTCAGGGGACCCGAG. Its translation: CASSFRGPE. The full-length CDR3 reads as CASSFRGPEQYF.

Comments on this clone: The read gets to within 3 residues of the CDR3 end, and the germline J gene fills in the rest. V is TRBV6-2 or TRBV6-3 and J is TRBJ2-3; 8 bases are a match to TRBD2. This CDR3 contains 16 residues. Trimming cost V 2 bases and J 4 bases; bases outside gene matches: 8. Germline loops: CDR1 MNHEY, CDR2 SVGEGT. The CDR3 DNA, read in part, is TGTGCCAGCAGTTACGGAGCGGGAGAAGCCGCAGATACG. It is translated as CASSYGAGEAADT. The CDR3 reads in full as CASSYGAGEAADTQYF.

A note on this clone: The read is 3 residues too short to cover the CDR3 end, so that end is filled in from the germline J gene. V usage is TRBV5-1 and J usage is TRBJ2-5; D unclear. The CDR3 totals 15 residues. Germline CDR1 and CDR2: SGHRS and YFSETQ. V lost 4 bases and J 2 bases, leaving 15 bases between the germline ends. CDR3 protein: CASSQLGREQETQYF. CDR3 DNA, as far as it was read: TGCGCCAGCAGCCAGCTTGGGCGAGAGCAAGAGACC.

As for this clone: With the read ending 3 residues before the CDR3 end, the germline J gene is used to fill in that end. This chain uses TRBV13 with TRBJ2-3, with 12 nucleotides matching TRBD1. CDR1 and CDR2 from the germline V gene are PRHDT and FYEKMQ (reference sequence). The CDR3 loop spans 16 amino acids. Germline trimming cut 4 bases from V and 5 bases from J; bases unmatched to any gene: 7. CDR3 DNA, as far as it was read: TGTGCCAGCAGCTCCCGGGACAGGGGGCCGGGAGATACG. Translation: CASSSRDRGPGDT. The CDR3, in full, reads CASSSRDRGPGDTQYF.

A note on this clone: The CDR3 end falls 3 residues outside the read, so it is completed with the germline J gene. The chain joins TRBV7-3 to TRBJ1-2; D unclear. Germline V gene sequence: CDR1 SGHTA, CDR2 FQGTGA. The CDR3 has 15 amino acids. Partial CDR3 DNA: TGTGCCAGCAGCTTAGGGCTAGCGGTGTACAATGAC. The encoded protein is CASSLGLAVYND. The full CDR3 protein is CASSLGLAVYNDYTF.

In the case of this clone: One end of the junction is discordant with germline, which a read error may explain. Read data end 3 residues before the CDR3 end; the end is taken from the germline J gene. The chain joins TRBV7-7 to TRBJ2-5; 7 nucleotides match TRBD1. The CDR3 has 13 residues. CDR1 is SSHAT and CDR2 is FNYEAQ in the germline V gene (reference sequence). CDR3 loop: CASSRDRQGTQYF. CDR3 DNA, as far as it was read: TGTGCTAGCAGCAGGGACAGACAAGGGACC.

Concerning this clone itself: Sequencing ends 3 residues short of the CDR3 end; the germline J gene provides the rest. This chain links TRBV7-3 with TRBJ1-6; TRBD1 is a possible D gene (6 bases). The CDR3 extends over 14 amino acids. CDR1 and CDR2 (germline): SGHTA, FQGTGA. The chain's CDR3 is CASSLGAREGSLHF. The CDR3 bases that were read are TGTGCCAGCTCCTTGGGGGCCAGGGAAGGATCC.

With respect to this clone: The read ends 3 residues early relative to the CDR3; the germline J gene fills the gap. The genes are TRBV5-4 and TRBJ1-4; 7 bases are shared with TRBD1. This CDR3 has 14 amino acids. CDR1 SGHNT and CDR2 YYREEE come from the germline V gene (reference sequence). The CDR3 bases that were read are TGTGCCAGCAGCTTGGGGGACAGTAATTCACCA. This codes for CASSLGDSNSP. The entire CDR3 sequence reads CASSLGDSNSPLFF.

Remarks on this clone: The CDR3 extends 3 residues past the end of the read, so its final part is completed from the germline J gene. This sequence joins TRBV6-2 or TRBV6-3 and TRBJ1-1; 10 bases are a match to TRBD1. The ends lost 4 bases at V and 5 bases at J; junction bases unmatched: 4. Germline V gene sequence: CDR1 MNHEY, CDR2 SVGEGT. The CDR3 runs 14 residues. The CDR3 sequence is CASSLPGQGTEAFF. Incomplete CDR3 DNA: TGTGCCAGCAGTTTACCGGGACAGGGGACTGAA.